The T cell receptor (beta chain) described here comes from a study of T cells after yellow fever vaccination. Study context: In the case of low-cell-number fractions, SMART-Seq v4 Ultra Low Input was used for preparation.

The sample holds many counts of this clonotype. TCRdb reprocessed the 5' RACE reads via MiXCR and lists one record per CDR3 protein. The repertoire holds about 58,000 distinct CDR3 sequences, with approximately 7% as singletons. The sequence derives from a man between 18 and 29 years old who received the YFV17D yellow fever vaccine. The material was CD8+ T cells sorted from PBMCs, obtained on the day of the first yellow fever vaccination.

The CDR3 sequence is CASSELDGNQPQHF. The CDR3 coding sequence is TGTGCCAGCAGTGAATTAGACGGAAATCAGCCCCAGCATTTT. The V and J genes are TRBV2 and TRBJ1-5; D not resolved. Germline values: CDR1 SNHLY, CDR2 FYNNEI. The CDR3 is 14 amino acids. Trimming pared 2 bases from V and 4 bases from J, leaving 9 bases between.